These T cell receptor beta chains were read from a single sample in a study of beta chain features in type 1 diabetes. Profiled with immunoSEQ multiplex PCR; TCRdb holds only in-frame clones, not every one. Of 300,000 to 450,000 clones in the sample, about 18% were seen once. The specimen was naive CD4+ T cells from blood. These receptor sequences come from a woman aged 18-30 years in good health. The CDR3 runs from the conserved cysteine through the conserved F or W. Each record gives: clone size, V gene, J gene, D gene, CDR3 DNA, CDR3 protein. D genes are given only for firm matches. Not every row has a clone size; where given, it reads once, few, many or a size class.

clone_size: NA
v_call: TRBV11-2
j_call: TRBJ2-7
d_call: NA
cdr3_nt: TGTGCCAGCAGCTTATCCCCAGCGGATTCCTACGAGCAGTACTTC
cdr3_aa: CASSLSPADSYEQYF

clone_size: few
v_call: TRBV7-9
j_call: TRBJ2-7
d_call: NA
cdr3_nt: TGTGCCAGCAGCCCTTGGGGAGACGAGCAGTACTTC
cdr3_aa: CASSPWGDEQYF

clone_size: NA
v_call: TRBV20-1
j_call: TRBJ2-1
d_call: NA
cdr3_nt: TGCAGTGCTAGGGCTGACAATGAGCAGTTCTTC
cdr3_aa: CSARADNEQFF

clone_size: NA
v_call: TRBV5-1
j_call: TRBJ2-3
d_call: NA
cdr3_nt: TGCGCCAGCAGCCCGGGAACCACAGATACGCAGTATTTT
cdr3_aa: CASSPGTTDTQYF

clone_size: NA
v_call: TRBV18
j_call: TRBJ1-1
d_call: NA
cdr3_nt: TGTGCCAGCTCTTCACTTACCAACACTGAAGCTTTCTTT
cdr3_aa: CASSSLTNTEAFF

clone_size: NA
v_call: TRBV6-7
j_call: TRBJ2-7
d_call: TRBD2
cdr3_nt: TGTGCCAGCAGTTACCCTAGCGGGGGGCCTACCTACGAGCAGTACTTC
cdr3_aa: CASSYPSGGPTYEQYF

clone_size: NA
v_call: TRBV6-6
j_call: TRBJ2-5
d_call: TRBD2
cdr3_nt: TGTGCCAGCAGTTACTCGCTAGCGGGGCAAGAGACCCAGTACTTC
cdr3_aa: CASSYSLAGQETQYF

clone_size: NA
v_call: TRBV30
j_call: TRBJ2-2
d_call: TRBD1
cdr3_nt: TGTGCCTGGAGCCCACCGGGACAGGGGTCCGGGGAGCTGTTTTTT
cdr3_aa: CAWSPPGQGSGELFF

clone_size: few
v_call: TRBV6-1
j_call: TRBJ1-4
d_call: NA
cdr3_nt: TGTGCCAGCAGAGCGGGGCCAGCAACTAATGAAAAACTGTTTTTT
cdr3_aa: CASRAGPATNEKLFF

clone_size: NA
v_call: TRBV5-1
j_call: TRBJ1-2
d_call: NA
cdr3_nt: TGCGCCAGCAGCTTGACGGGGGACTATGGCTACACCTTC
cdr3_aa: CASSLTGDYGYTF

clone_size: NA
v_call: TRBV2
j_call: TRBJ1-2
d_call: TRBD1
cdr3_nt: TGTGCCAGCCTTCCGGGACAGGAGAACTATGGCTACACCTTC
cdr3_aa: CASLPGQENYGYTF

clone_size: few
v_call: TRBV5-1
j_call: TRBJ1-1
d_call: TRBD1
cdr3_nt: TGCGCCAGCAGTACGGGACAGGGGGCTTCGGAAGCTTTCTTT
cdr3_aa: CASSTGQGASEAFF

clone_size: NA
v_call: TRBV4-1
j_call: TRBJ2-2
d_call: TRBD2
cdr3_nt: TGCGCCAGCACTCTCCGGGGGGAGAACACCGGGGAGCTGTTTTTT
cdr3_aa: CASTLRGENTGELFF

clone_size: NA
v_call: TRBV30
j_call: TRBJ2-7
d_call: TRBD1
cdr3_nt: TGTGCCTGGGGCCCACTTGGGACAGGGTACTTC
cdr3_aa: CAWGPLGTGYF

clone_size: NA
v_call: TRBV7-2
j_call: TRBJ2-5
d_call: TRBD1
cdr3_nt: TGTGCCAGCAGTCCTAACAGGGGGCAAGAGACCCAGTACTTC
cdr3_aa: CASSPNRGQETQYF

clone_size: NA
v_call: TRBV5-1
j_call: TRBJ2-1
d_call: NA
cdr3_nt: TGCGCCAGCAGCTTGGGGGGCAGGGAACATGAGCAGTTCTTC
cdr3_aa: CASSLGGREHEQFF

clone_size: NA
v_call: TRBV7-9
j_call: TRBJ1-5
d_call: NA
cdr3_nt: TGTGCCAGCAGCCGCGGGGAGGCACCTTCAGGGAATCAGCCCCAGCATTTT
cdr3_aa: CASSRGEAPSGNQPQHF

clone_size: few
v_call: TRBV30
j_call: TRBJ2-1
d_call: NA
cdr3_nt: TGTGCCTGGAATAGAAGACAGGTAAATGAGCAGTTCTTC
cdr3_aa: CAWNRRQVNEQFF

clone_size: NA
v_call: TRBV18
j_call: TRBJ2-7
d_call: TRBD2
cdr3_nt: TGTGCCAGCTCACCACCGGCTAGCGGGACCTCCTACGAGCAGTACTTC
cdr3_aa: CASSPPASGTSYEQYF

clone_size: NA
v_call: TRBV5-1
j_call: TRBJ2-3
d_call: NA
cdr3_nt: TGCGCCAGCAGCTTGGACAGGGTTGGAGATACGCAGTATTTT
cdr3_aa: CASSLDRVGDTQYF

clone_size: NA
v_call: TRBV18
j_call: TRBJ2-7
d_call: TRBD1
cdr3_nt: TGTGCCAGCTCACCCCAGGGGGCGCGTAACGAGCAGTACTTC
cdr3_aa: CASSPQGARNEQYF

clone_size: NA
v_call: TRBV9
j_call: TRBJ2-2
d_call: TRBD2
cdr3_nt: TGTGCCAGCACCACAATAAGCGGGACGAACACCGGGGAGCTGTTTTTT
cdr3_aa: CASTTISGTNTGELFF

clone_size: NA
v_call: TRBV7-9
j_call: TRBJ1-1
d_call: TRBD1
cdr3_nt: TGTGCCAGCAGCTTAGTCGCCGGGACAGGGTCCCCTGAAGCTTTCTTT
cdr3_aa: CASSLVAGTGSPEAFF

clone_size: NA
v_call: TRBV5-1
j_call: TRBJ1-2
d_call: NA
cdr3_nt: TGCGCCAGCAGCTTGGCCGAAGGGGACTATGGCTACACCTTC
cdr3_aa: CASSLAEGDYGYTF

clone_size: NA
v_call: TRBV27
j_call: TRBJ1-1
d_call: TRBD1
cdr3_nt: TGTGCCAGCAGTTCGGGACAGGGCCCGAACACTGAAGCTTTCTTT
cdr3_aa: CASSSGQGPNTEAFF